This TCR beta chain was sequenced in a study of cytomegalovirus exposure and HLA in healthy donors. PCR amplification relied on 60 Vbeta primers (plus 13 Jbeta primers). Sequenced by immunoSEQ multiplex PCR; TCRdb stores in-frame clones only, minus some. The repertoire holds around 210,000 clones, with about four fifths as singletons. The specimen sequenced was PBMCs. This receptor was taken from a male donor in good health and CMV-seropositive.

The CDR3 reads CASSFARAGELFF. The CDR3 coding sequence is TGTGCCAGCAGCTTTGCCCGGGCCGGGGAGCTGTTTTTT. The V call is TRBV7-2, the J call TRBJ2-2; unclear D gene. This CDR3 has 13 residues. CDR1 is SGHTA, CDR2 FQGNSA, per germline. Trimming left V 3 bases short and J 6 bases short, with 8 bases between.